The sequence of this T cell receptor beta chain was determined in a study of CD8+CD57+ T cells in acquired aplastic anemia. In the study overall: Recorded DNA amounts for sorted CD4+ and CD8+ cells had an average of about 3 ug.

Patients included in sequencing had previously demonstrated CD8+CD57+ cell expansion by flow cytometry. The patients, all of them, had severe acquired aplastic anemia. The germline V gene encodes CDR1 LGHDT and CDR2 YNNKEL (reference sequence). V was trimmed by 1 base and J by 5 bases, leaving 9 bases between them. The CDR3 is made up of 14 amino acids. Genomic DNA templated the TCR beta VDJ and CDR3 profiling. TCRdb called the reads again in MiXCR, with one record for every CDR3 protein. The table includes roughly 220,000 distinct CDR3 sequences, approximately 60% detected once. The TCR sequence derives from a human donor with aplastic anemia. Sequences were obtained from sorted CD4+, CD8+, or CD8+CD57+ T cells (not recorded which) from PBMCs. J is TRBJ2-1 and V is TRBV3-1; D is perhaps TRBD2 (5 bases). The CDR3 is CASSQGASNNEQFF. CDR3 DNA sequence: TGTGCCAGCAGCCAAGGAGCTAGCAACAATGAGCAGTTCTTC.